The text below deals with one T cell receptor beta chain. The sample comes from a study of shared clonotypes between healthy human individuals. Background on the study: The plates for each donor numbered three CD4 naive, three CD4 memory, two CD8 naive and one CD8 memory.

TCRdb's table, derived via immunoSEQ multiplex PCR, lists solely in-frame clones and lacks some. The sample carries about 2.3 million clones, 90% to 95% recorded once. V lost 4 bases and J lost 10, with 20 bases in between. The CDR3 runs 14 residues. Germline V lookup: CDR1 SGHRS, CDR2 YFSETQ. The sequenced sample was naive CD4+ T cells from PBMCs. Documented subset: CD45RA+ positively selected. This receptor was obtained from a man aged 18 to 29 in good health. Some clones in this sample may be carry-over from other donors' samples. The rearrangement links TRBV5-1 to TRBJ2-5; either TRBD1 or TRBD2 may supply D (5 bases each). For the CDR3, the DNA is TGCGCCAGCAGCGGGACCGGGACCCCAAGTGACCAGTACTTC. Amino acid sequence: CASSGTGTPSDQYF.